The rows below give T cell receptor beta chains drawn from one sample of a study of blood T cell repertoires in COVID-19. Data came from immunoSEQ multiplex PCR; TCRdb stores just in-frame clones and leaves some out. The table shows 65,000 or so clones, with 78% occurring only once. The sequencing input was peripheral blood. These receptors were obtained from a human donor in a cohort sampled during active COVID-19. Both conserved end residues are part of each CDR3. D genes are given only for firm matches. Expanded clones get a size class; other rows say once, few or many, or leave the size out.

cdr3_nt,cdr3_aa,clone_size,j_call,v_call,d_call
TGTGCCAGCAGTGAGGGGACTGTTGGTGAGCCCCAGCATTTT,CASSEGTVGEPQHF,NA,TRBJ1-5,TRBV6-4,NA
TGTGCCAGCAGCGTAGGGGCGGGGCGGGCCCCCCTAGATACGCAGTATTTT,CASSVGAGRAPLDTQYF,NA,TRBJ2-3,TRBV9,NA
TGTGCCAGCAGCCCTGGGACAGGGGGCGTACAGCCCCAGCATTTT,CASSPGTGGVQPQHF,once,TRBJ1-5,TRBV6-2/TRBV6-3,TRBD1
TGTGCCAGCAGCTTAGGCCCGACAGAGATCTACGAGCAGTACTTC,CASSLGPTEIYEQYF,NA,TRBJ2-7,TRBV13,NA
TGTGCCAGCAGCTTACAGATCAGTGTCACCGGGGAGCTGTTTTTT,CASSLQISVTGELFF,NA,TRBJ2-2,TRBV7-2,NA
TGTGCCAGCAGTGCCCCGAGTGGGAGGGAGAACTCCTACGAGCAGTACTTC,CASSAPSGRENSYEQYF,NA,TRBJ2-7,TRBV6-1,TRBD2
TGTGCCAGCAGCTTAGGACAGGGGGCGCGAATAAACATTCAGTACTTC,CASSLGQGARINIQYF,NA,TRBJ2-4,TRBV11-3,TRBD1
TGTGCCAGCAGGGAGGGACTAGCGGGAAGCTACGAGCAGTACTTC,CASREGLAGSYEQYF,few,TRBJ2-7,TRBV2,TRBD2
TGTGCCAGTACCAAGGGGGACAGGGTCTATGGCTACACCTTC,CASTKGDRVYGYTF,NA,TRBJ1-2,TRBV19,TRBD1
TGTGCCAGCAGTGGACTATCTCGCTACGAGCAGTACTTC,CASSGLSRYEQYF,NA,TRBJ2-7,TRBV2,NA
TGTGCCAGCAGCTTAGGGGGACAGGACCGACAAGAGACCCAGTACTTC,CASSLGGQDRQETQYF,NA,TRBJ2-5,TRBV11-1,TRBD1
TGCAGCGTTGGATCGGTGGGCAGATCTATGAACACTGAAGCTTTCTTT,CSVGSVGRSMNTEAFF,NA,TRBJ1-1,TRBV29-1,NA
TGTGCCAGCAGTTCGCTTACCAGGGGTAAGACACAGCCCCAGCATTTT,CASSSLTRGKTQPQHF,NA,TRBJ1-5,TRBV27,NA
TGCGCCAGCAGCTTGGGGGGGCTGGGGAATGAGCAGTTCTTC,CASSLGGLGNEQFF,NA,TRBJ2-1,TRBV5-1,NA
TGTGCCAGCAGTCTCCGGGACAGGGGTCCTGAAGCTTTCTTT,CASSLRDRGPEAFF,NA,TRBJ1-1,TRBV5-6,TRBD1